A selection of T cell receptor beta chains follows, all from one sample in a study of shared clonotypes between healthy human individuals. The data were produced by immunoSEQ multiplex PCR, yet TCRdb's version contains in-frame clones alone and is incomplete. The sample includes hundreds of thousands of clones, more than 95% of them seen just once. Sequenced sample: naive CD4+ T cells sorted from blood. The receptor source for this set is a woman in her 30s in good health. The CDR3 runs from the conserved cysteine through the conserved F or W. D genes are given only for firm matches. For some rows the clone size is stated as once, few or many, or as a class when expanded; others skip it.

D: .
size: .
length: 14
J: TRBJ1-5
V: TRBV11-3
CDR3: CASSGQASNQPQHF
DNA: TGTGCCAGCAGCGGGCAGGCTAGCAATCAGCCCCAGCATTTT

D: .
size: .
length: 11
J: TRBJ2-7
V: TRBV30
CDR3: CAWTVGDEQYF
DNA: TGTGCCTGGACAGTGGGCGACGAGCAGTACTTC

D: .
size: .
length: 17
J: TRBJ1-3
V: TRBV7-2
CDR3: CASSSVGSHLSGNTIYF
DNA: TGTGCCAGCAGCTCCGTTGGATCTCACCTCTCTGGAAACACCATATATTTT

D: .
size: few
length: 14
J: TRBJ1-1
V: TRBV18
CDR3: CASSLVTGDTEAFF
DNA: TGTGCCAGCTCACTCGTGACAGGAGACACTGAAGCTTTCTTT

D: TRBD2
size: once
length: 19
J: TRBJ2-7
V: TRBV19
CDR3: CASSIGPGTSGSFGYEQYF
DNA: TGTGCCAGTAGTATAGGTCCCGGGACTAGCGGGAGTTTTGGCTACGAGCAGTACTTC

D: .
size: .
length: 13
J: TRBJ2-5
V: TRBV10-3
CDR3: CAISETSEETQYF
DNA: TGTGCCATCAGTGAGACATCCGAAGAGACCCAGTACTTC

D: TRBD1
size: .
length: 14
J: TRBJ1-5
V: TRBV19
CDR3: CASSIRGVRQPQHF
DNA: TGTGCCAGTAGTATCAGGGGGGTCAGGCAGCCCCAGCATTTT

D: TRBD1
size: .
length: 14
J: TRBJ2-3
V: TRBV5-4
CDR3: CASSLDRGTDTQYF
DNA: TGTGCCAGCAGCTTGGACAGGGGGACAGATACGCAGTATTTT

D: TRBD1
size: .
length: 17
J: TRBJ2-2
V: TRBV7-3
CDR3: CASSYQRGQGVNGELFF
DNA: TGTGCCAGCAGCTACCAGAGGGGACAGGGGGTTAACGGGGAGCTGTTTTTT

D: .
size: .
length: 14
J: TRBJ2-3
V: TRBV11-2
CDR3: CASSISGGVDTQYF
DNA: TGTGCCAGCAGCATTAGCGGAGGGGTAGATACGCAGTATTTT